This T cell receptor (beta chain) was profiled in a study of monozygotic twins with inflammatory bowel disease. Study-wide results and limits: Researchers report that IBD patients shared fewer clonotypes with others than healthy twins, especially amid disease activity. Telling apart the different T cell subtypes was not possible.

TCRdb reanalyzed the 5' RACE reads and collapses them to one entry per CDR3 protein, without DNA. In all, the sample yields just over 300,000 distinct CDR3 sequences. About this clonotype itself: Its antigen is currently unknown.

This CDR3 is built from 12 residues. Germline values: CDR1 DFQATT, CDR2 SNEGSKA (reference sequence). This TCR came from a human donor with ulcerative colitis or Crohn's disease, or a healthy co-twin of an affected twin (not recorded which). The chain has TRBV20-1 and TRBJ2-3; TCRdb proposes TRBD1, but this gene call is untestable without DNA. Sequencing was done on a sample of blood. The CDR3 reads CSASGNTDAQYF.